Following are 17 T cell receptor beta chains from one sample sequenced in a study of early T cells in non-severe SARS-CoV-2 infection. TCRdb called the 5' RACE reads again in MiXCR, with one record for every CDR3 protein. The sample has about 71,000 distinct CDR3 sequences, approximately 14% seen once; the top ten hold about 3.7%. This specimen was whole blood, taken at baseline. The receptors originated from an adult who was a healthcare worker with PCR-confirmed SARS-CoV-2 infection or an uninfected control (not recorded which).

The chain uses TRBV20-1 and TRBJ2-4; 11 bases fit TRBD2. CDR1 is DFQATT, CDR2 SNEGSKA, per germline (reference sequence). The CDR3 has 17 amino acids. V lost 6 bases to trimming and J lost 1 base; unmatched junction nucleotides: 11. DNA for the CDR3: TGCAGTGCCCTCCGTAGCGGGGGGGTAGGGGCCAAAAACATTCAGTACTTC. Its translation is CSALRSGGVGAKNIQYF.

The chain is built from TRBV28 and TRBJ1-2; D may be TRBD1 (5 bases). V was clipped by 7 bases and J by 8 bases, with 20 bases between them. The CDR3 extends over 14 amino acids. CDR1 MDHEN and CDR2 SYDVKM come from the germline V gene. The CDR3 DNA sequence: TGTGCCAGCACCTTTGGGGCAGCAGGACGGGGCTACACCTTC. Its translation: CASTFGAAGRGYTF.

This clonotype showed up just a few times. The chain couples TRBV3-1 to TRBJ2-2; no reliable D call. The CDR3 spans 14 residues. The V end was cut by 3 bases, the J end by 4 bases, with 9 bases between. Germline V gives CDR1 LGHDT, CDR2 YNNKEL (reference sequence). The CDR3 region is CASSQVASTGELFF. The CDR3 nucleotides read TGTGCCAGCAGCCAGGTCGCGAGCACCGGGGAGCTGTTTTTT.

This clonotype was picked up a small number of times. The chain uses TRBV29-1 and TRBJ2-1, with D perhaps TRBD2 (5 bases). Germline V lookup: CDR1 SQVTM, CDR2 ANQGSEA. Trimming pared 2 bases from V and 4 bases from J, leaving 12 bases between. This CDR3 is 14 amino acids long. In DNA form, the CDR3 reads TGCAGCGTTGAATTATCGGGATCGTACAATGAGCAGTTCTTC. Translation gives CSVELSGSYNEQFF.

The CDR3 coding sequence is TGTGCCAGCAGACTACCTCCGGGCAGAGAGAACACTGAAGCTTTCTTT. Translation gives CASRLPPGRENTEAFF. The genes are TRBV12-3 or TRBV12-4 and TRBJ1-1, with no clear D. The V end lost 6 bases, the J end lost 1 base, and 18 bases lay between the germline ends. The CDR3 covers 16 residues.

This clonotype has at least ten counts. The rearrangement links TRBV20-1 to TRBJ2-1; TRBD2 matches at 14 bases. CDR3 length: 14 amino acids. With V trimmed by 6 bases and J by 7 bases, 5 bases remained unmatched. Germline CDR1 is DFQATT and CDR2 is SNEGSKA (reference sequence). CDR3 residues: CSAWTSGRRNEQFF. The CDR3 region has the DNA TGCAGTGCGTGGACTAGCGGGAGGAGGAATGAGCAGTTCTTC.

The sample holds many counts of this clonotype. The chain links TRBV6-1 to TRBJ2-7; 8 bases map to TRBD2. This CDR3 is built from 13 residues. After removal of 7 bases from V and 3 bases from J, the junction contained 5 bases not matched to a gene. The germline V gene encodes CDR1 MNHNS and CDR2 SASEGT. The CDR3 here is CASTPTSVYEQYF. Here the CDR3 DNA reads TGTGCCAGCACCCCGACTAGCGTCTACGAGCAGTACTTC.

This clonotype has just one count. V and J are TRBV20-1 and TRBJ2-5, with 7 positions matching TRBD2. This CDR3 is 14 amino acids long. With 1 base clipped from V and 2 bases from J, the junction kept 4 bases outside the gene matches. The germline V gene encodes CDR1 DFQATT and CDR2 SNEGSKA (reference sequence). The CDR3: CSARVASGQETQYF. For the CDR3, the DNA is TGCAGTGCTAGAGTGGCTAGCGGACAAGAGACCCAGTACTTC.

This chain uses TRBV18 with TRBJ1-4; 11 bases line up with TRBD1. The CDR3 length is 13 residues. After removal of 10 bases from V and 8 bases from J, the junction contained 6 bases not matched to a gene. The V gene's germline CDR1 is KGHSH and CDR2 LQKENI. In DNA form, the CDR3 reads TGTGCCACCCGGACAGGGGGCGCCGAAAAACTGTTTTTT. This encodes CATRTGGAEKLFF. Looking up the rest from reference TRBV18 and TRBJ1-4 gives the full variable domain: NAGVMQNPRHLVRRRGQEARLRCSPMKGHSHVYWYRQLPEEGLKFMVYLQKENIIDESGMPKERFSAEFPKEGPSILRIQQVVRGDSAAYFCATRTGGAEKLFFGSGTQLSVL.

The chain couples TRBV18 to TRBJ2-7, with D possibly matching TRBD1 (5 bases). V was cut by 4 bases and J by 6 bases, with 25 bases left in between. In germline, CDR1 is KGHSH, CDR2 LQKENI. This CDR3 contains 17 residues. The CDR3 spells CASSLHKLGESHVEQYF. In nucleotides, the CDR3 is TGTGCCAGCTCACTCCACAAGTTAGGGGAATCCCATGTCGAGCAGTACTTC.

Only a few counts were recorded for this clonotype. The chain employs TRBV7-7 and TRBJ2-1, with a possible D match to TRBD2 (6 bases). The CDR3 covers 13 residues. The V gene's germline CDR1 is SSHAT and CDR2 FNYEAQ (reference sequence). V was shortened by 1 base and J by 6 bases, with 7 bases between the two germline ends. The DNA for the CDR3 is TGTGCCAGCAGCTTAGGACTAGTCAATGAGCAGTTCTTC. Amino acid sequence: CASSLGLVNEQFF.

The rearrangement links TRBV30 to TRBJ1-1; possibly TRBD1 for D (6 bases). V dropped 6 bases and J dropped 5 bases, with 19 bases sitting between them. CDR3 length: 14 amino acids. From germline, CDR1 is GTSNPN and CDR2 SVGIG (reference sequence). CDR3 bases: TGTGCCTGTCCCCCCGGAGGGGGTGGGACTGAAGCTTTCTTT. This translates into CACPPGGGGTEAFF.

The chain couples TRBV7-7 to TRBJ2-1; perhaps TRBD2 as D (5 bases). The CDR3 is 15 amino acids. Trimming shortened V by 5 bases and J by 0 bases, and 11 bases separated the two germline ends. CDR1 SSHAT and CDR2 FNYEAQ come from the germline V gene (reference sequence). The CDR3 sequence is CASSQGGSSYNEQFF. CDR3 DNA: TGTGCCAGCAGCCAAGGAGGTAGCTCCTACAATGAGCAGTTCTTC.

The V and J genes are TRBV3-1 and TRBJ2-1, with a possible D match to TRBD2 (6 bases). V was cut by 3 bases and J by 2 bases, with 11 bases left in between. Germline V gene sequence: CDR1 LGHDT, CDR2 YNNKEL (reference sequence). CDR3 size: 15 residues. The CDR3 loop reads CASSQGAGAYNEQFF. In DNA form, the CDR3 reads TGTGCCAGCAGCCAGGGAGCGGGTGCCTACAATGAGCAGTTCTTC.

Only a few counts were recorded for this clonotype. The chain employs TRBV5-4 and TRBJ2-1, with 15 bases that match TRBD2. V shed 2 bases and J 3 bases; nucleotides not matched to a gene: 6. This CDR3 contains 18 residues. Per germline, CDR1 SGHNT and CDR2 YYREEE (reference sequence). The CDR3 DNA sequence: TGTGCCAGCAGCTTCGGACTAGCGGGAGGGCCCGACTACAATGAGCAGTTCTTC. Encoded protein: CASSFGLAGGPDYNEQFF.

This clonotype has just a few counts. The chain recombines TRBV6-5 with TRBJ1-4, with D hard to call. CDR3 size: 13 residues. V was shortened by 2 bases and J by 7 bases, with 8 bases between the two germline ends. Germline CDR1 MNHEY, CDR2 SVGAGI. CDR3 in DNA: TGTGCCAGCAGTTACCCCGGAACTGAAAAACTGTTTTTT. It yields the protein CASSYPGTEKLFF.

Here the CDR3 reads CASSFEGEAYNEQFF. The DNA for the CDR3 is TGCGCCAGCAGCTTCGAGGGAGAAGCCTACAATGAGCAGTTCTTC. The chain is built from TRBV5-1 and TRBJ2-1, with TRBD2 as a possible D gene (5 bases). Trimming left V 2 bases short and J 2 bases short, with 11 bases between. The CDR3 spans 15 residues. Germline V gene lookup returns CDR1 SGHRS and CDR2 YFSETQ.